Reported below is one TCR beta chain. The data originate from a study of T cell responses to AZD1222 COVID-19 vaccine. Between the trimmed V and J ends, which lost 4 bases and 11 bases, there was a span of 21 bases. The CDR3 consists of 14 residues. The germline V gene has CDR1 SGHRS and CDR2 YFSETQ. Using immunoSEQ multiplex PCR, the repertoire was profiled, and TCRdb retains in-frame clones only, with some absent. The sample yields some 150,000 clones, 70% to 90% seen once. The sequence was obtained from an adult in good health. V gene TRBV5-1 combines with J gene TRBJ1-1; possibly TRBD1 for D (6 bases). The specimen comprised peripheral blood, sampled on day 0 of AZD1222 vaccination. CDR3 sequence: CASSVNMGGQGAFF. The DNA for the CDR3 is TGCGCCAGCAGCGTCAACATGGGCGGGCAGGGGGCTTTCTTT.